This entry lists 15 T cell receptor beta chains sequenced from one sample in a study of CD8 T cells in ankylosing spondylitis listed by TCRdb under 2017. Receptors were amplified or captured by 5' RACE. The sequencer listed for this sample is Illumina HiSeq 2500. TCRdb cleaned the public reads at Q25 with fastp, built clones with MiXCR and kept in-frame beta chains. CDR3 protein sequences are deduplicated, and each keeps its most common genes and DNA. The sample table shows about 360,000 distinct CDR3 sequences, and roughly 15% are seen once. The ten largest account for about 1% of the sample. Material: blood, either unsorted or a sorted T cell fraction (not recorded which). These receptors all stem from a male donor with ankylosing spondylitis or in good health (not recorded which).

The chain employs TRBV12-3 or TRBV12-4 and TRBJ2-7, with 9 bases fitting TRBD1. V was pared by 6 bases and J by 5 bases, with 8 bases of the junction left unmatched. This CDR3 contains 14 residues. The CDR3 is CASSPGTGPHEQYF. For the CDR3, the DNA is TGTGCCAGCAGCCCCGGGACAGGGCCCCACGAGCAGTACTTC.

The rearrangement joins TRBV12-3 or TRBV12-4 to TRBJ1-6; D is unclear. Trimming took 3 bases from V and 0 from J, leaving 3 bases between them. The CDR3 length is 14 residues. The CDR3 spells CASSLGSYNSPLHF. The CDR3 DNA reads TGTGCCAGCAGTTTGGGCTCCTATAATTCACCCCTCCACTTT.

The chain couples TRBV18 to TRBJ2-3, with D perhaps TRBD1 (6 bases). Trimming removed 2 bases from V and 3 bases from J, with 12 bases in between. Germline CDR1 is KGHSH and CDR2 is LQKENI. The CDR3 sequence is 15 residues long. The CDR3 bases are TGTGCCAGCTCACCAGGGGGCATGGCGACAGATACGCAGTATTTT. The encoded protein is CASSPGGMATDTQYF. Complete variable domain (other parts from reference TRBV18 and TRBJ2-3): NAGVMQNPRHLVRRRGQEARLRCSPMKGHSHVYWYRQLPEEGLKFMVYLQKENIIDESGMPKERFSAEFPKEGPSILRIQQVVRGDSAAYFCASSPGGMATDTQYFGPGTRLTVL.

This clonotype appeared a few times. This chain uses TRBV12-3 or TRBV12-4 with TRBJ1-1, with D possibly TRBD1 on 5 matching bases. The V end was cut by 4 bases, the J end by 3 bases, with 12 bases between. This CDR3 is built from 14 residues. CDR3 in amino acids: CASSSGGGYTEAFF. The CDR3 nucleotides read TGTGCCAGCAGTTCCGGGGGGGGATACACTGAAGCTTTCTTT.

This clonotype was seen a few times. V usage is TRBV5-1 and J usage is TRBJ2-1; D is undetermined. The CDR3 runs to 14 residues. Between the trimmed V and J ends, which lost 4 bases and 6 bases, there was a span of 14 bases. Germline CDR1 and CDR2: SGHRS and YFSETQ. The CDR3, as DNA: TGCGCCAGCAGCATCCCCGGAACCGTCAATGAGCAGTTCTTC. Translating gives CASSIPGTVNEQFF.

This clonotype was detected only a few times. The V and J genes are TRBV6-1 and TRBJ2-1; 8 bases align to TRBD2. Germline values: CDR1 MNHNS, CDR2 SASEGT. This CDR3 comprises 14 residues. The V and J ends lost 10 bases and 6 bases, in that order; junction bases with no gene match: 11. CDR3 in amino acids: CAIGRWGLGNEQFF. The CDR3 nucleotides are TGTGCCATAGGTCGATGGGGACTAGGCAATGAGCAGTTCTTC.

This chain links TRBV28 with TRBJ2-3, with D maybe TRBD2 (6 bases). The CDR3 covers 13 residues. V was pared by 8 bases and J by 2 bases, with 11 bases between. Germline CDR1 is MDHEN and CDR2 is SYDVKM. CDR3 loop: CASAGSNTDTQYF. The CDR3 nucleotides are TGTGCCAGCGCCGGGAGCAACACAGATACGCAGTATTTT.

The V call is TRBV4-1, the J call TRBJ2-1; maybe TRBD2 (5 bases). In germline, CDR1 is MGHRA, CDR2 YSYEKL. The V end was cut by 1 base, the J end by 3 bases, with 10 bases between. The CDR3 runs 15 residues. This CDR3 is CASSQGLADYNEQFF. The CDR3 nucleotides read TGCGCCAGCAGCCAAGGCCTAGCTGACTACAATGAGCAGTTCTTC.

The V and J genes are TRBV4-2 and TRBJ2-3; 8 bases line up with TRBD2. This CDR3 spans 15 amino acids. Losses at the gene ends were 3 bases for V and 6 bases for J; bases not matched to a gene: 8. Per the germline V gene, CDR1 is LGHNA and CDR2 is YNFKEQ. The CDR3 DNA follows: TGTGCCAGCAGCCACGGGAGGGCGGGGACGGATACGCAGTATTTT. This codes for CASSHGRAGTDTQYF.

In this sample, this clonotype turned up a few times. The genes are TRBV7-9 and TRBJ2-1; weak D call: TRBD1 (6 bases). The V end lost 5 bases, the J end lost 2 bases, and 10 bases lay between the germline ends. In germline, CDR1 is SEHNR, CDR2 FQNEAQ (reference sequence). This CDR3 has 14 residues. This CDR3 is CASSPGTPYNEQFF. As DNA, the CDR3 is TGTGCCAGCAGCCCAGGGACACCCTACAATGAGCAGTTCTTC.

This rearrangement joins TRBV5-1 to TRBJ1-4; D is undetermined. This CDR3 contains 14 residues. Germline V CDR1 and CDR2: SGHRS, YFSETQ. V dropped 4 bases and J dropped 7 bases, with 14 bases sitting between them. Written as DNA, the CDR3 is TGCGCCAGCAGCCCTCAGACCTGGCGTGAAAAACTGTTTTTT. Protein sequence: CASSPQTWREKLFF.

This clonotype was counted a few times. This chain uses TRBV5-1 with TRBJ1-4, with D possibly matching TRBD1 (6 bases). V was clipped by 5 bases and J by 5 bases, with 13 bases between them. Germline V gives CDR1 SGHRS, CDR2 YFSETQ. The CDR3 spans 14 residues. DNA of the CDR3: TGCGCCAGCAGTGAACCCGGACAGAATGAAAAACTGTTTTTT. Amino acid sequence: CASSEPGQNEKLFF.

This clonotype was counted a few times. The gene calls are TRBV6-4 and TRBJ2-2, with 7 nucleotides matching TRBD2. The length of the CDR3 is 19 residues. The germline V gene encodes CDR1 MRHNA and CDR2 SNTAGT. Trimming removed 5 bases from V and 7 bases from J; junction bases left unmatched: 22. The CDR3 is CASSHSGGAGKGSVGELFF. The CDR3 DNA reads TGTGCCAGCAGTCACAGTGGAGGAGCGGGAAAGGGAAGCGTCGGGGAGCTGTTTTTT.

This clonotype was picked up a small number of times. The J gene is TRBJ2-7, the V gene TRBV18, with 8 nucleotides matching TRBD1. The CDR3 has 15 amino acids. V gave up 3 bases and J gave up 0 bases; unmatched junction bases: 4. Germline V gene lookup returns CDR1 KGHSH and CDR2 LQKENI. CDR3 sequence reads: CASSPGTGLSYEQYF. For the CDR3, the DNA is TGTGCCAGCTCACCTGGGACAGGCCTCTCCTACGAGCAGTACTTC.

In its sample, this clonotype was seen a few times. The gene calls are TRBV12-3 or TRBV12-4 and TRBJ1-1, with TRBD1 matching over 7 bases. V lost 4 bases, J lost 0 bases, and 14 bases stayed unmatched. CDR3 size: 18 residues. In nucleotides, the CDR3 is TGTGCCAGCAGTTCCCACATGGGGACAGCCCCTTTGAACACTGAAGCTTTCTTT. It is translated as CASSSHMGTAPLNTEAFF.